The 2 T cell receptor beta chains reported below all come from one sample, sequenced in a study of PD-L1 blockade in urothelial cancer (TCRdb year 2017). Libraries were built with the immunoSEQ multiplex PCR assay. Held by TCRdb, this immuneACCESS table contains in-frame sequences only and omits some clones. Under half of the omission traces to an unresolved V gene where checked; the cause of the rest is unknown. The sample includes some 32,000 clones, with roughly 82% observed a single time. The ten top clones hold about 30% of the sample. The starting material was PBMCs, obtained around atezolizumab (anti-PD-L1) treatment. These receptors all stem from a man aged 60 to 69 with urothelial cancer.

The CDR3 loop is CASSIGGTYEQYF. The CDR3 DNA follows: TGTGCCAGTAGTATCGGCGGGACCTACGAGCAGTACTTC. The V call is TRBV19, the J call TRBJ2-7, with D possibly matching TRBD2 (6 bases). The CDR3 has 13 residues. Germline lookup yields CDR1 LNHDA and CDR2 SQIVND (reference sequence). Trimming took 3 bases from V and 2 from J, leaving 8 bases between them.

The chain couples TRBV29-1 to TRBJ1-2, with 8 bases aligning to TRBD1. CDR1 is SQVTM and CDR2 is ANQGSEA in the germline V gene. The CDR3 has 14 amino acids. J lost 5 bases, V lost 6 bases, and 11 bases had no gene match. CDR3 residues: CSVLAGDRRYGYTF. CDR3 sequence (DNA): TGCAGCGTCCTAGCCGGGGACAGGAGGTATGGCTACACCTTC.